This paragraph covers one TCR beta chain sequence. RNA was isolated and reverse transcribed to cDNA, the sequencing template. Measured with immunoSEQ multiplex PCR; TCRdb has only the in-frame clones, and not every one. The sample has some 150,000 clones; 58% are singletons. PBMCs yielded sorted CD4+ and CD8+ T cells. This specimen belongs to a study of CD8+ T cells in alopecia areata. Per germline, CDR1 GTSNPN and CDR2 SVGIG (reference sequence). The CDR3 spans 13 residues. V lost 1 base, J lost 5 bases, and 8 bases lay in between. The sequence came from a human donor with alopecia areata. This specimen was CD4+ T cells sorted from blood, taken at week 0. V usage is TRBV30 and J usage is TRBJ1-4; D is unclear. CDR3 bases: TGTGCCTGGAGTGACAGTCCAAATGAAAAACTGTTTTTT. As protein: CAWSDSPNEKLFF.